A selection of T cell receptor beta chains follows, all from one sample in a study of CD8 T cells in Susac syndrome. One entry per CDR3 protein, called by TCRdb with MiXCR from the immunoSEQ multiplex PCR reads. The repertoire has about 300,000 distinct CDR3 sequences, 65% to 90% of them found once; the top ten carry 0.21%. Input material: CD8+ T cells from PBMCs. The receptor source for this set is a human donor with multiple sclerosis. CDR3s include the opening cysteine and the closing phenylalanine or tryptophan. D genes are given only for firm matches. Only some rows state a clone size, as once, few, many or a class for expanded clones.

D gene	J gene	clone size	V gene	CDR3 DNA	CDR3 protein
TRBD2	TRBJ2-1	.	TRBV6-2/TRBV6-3	TGTGCCAGCAGTTCAGTGGCTAGCGGATCCTCCTACAATGAGCAGTTCTTC	CASSSVASGSSYNEQFF
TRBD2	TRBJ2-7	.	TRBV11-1	TGTGCCAGCAGCTCTACTAGCGGGACCCCCTACGAGCAGTACTTC	CASSSTSGTPYEQYF
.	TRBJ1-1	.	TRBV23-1	TGCGCCAGCAGTCATTCCCCTAACAGGAGTACTATGAACACTGAAGCTTTCTTT	CASSHSPNRSTMNTEAFF
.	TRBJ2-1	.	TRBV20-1	TGCAGTGTCGGGGCCGCCTACAATGAGCAGTTCTTC	CSVGAAYNEQFF
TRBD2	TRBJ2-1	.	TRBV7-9	TGTGCCAGCAGCTTAGTTTCGGCTAGCGGGAGGGTCTCCTACAATGAGCAGTTCTTC	CASSLVSASGRVSYNEQFF
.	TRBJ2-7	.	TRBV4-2	TGTGCCAGCAGCCAAGATAAGGTACAAGTTGGCGAGCAGTACTTC	CASSQDKVQVGEQYF
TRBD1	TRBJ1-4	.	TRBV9	TGTGCCAGCAGCCCCGAAGGCAGGGGGATTGAAAAACTGTTTTTT	CASSPEGRGIEKLFF
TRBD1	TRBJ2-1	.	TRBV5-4	TGTGCCAGCAGCTTGTTCGGGACAGGGAAGAACAATGAGCAGTTCTTC	CASSLFGTGKNNEQFF
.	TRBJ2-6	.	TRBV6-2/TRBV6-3	TGTGCCAGCAGTTACTCGGGTCCAGGAAGTGGGGCCAACGTCCTGACTTTC	CASSYSGPGSGANVLTF
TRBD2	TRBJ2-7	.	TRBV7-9	TGTGCCACGATGGAAGCACCGGGACTAGCGGGACCCGAGCAGTACTTC	CATMEAPGLAGPEQYF
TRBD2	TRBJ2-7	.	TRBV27	TGTGCCAGCAGTCTAACTAGCGGACATCCCTACGAGCAGTACTTC	CASSLTSGHPYEQYF
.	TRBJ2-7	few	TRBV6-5	TGTGCCAGCAGTTACTCGGACAGCAACGAGCAGTACTTC	CASSYSDSNEQYF
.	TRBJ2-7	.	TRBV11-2	TGTGCCAGCAGCCTCTTGACAGGTACCTACGAGCAGTACTTC	CASSLLTGTYEQYF
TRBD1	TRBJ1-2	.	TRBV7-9	TGTGCCAGCAGCCAGGGACAGGGATACGGCTATGGCTACACCTTC	CASSQGQGYGYGYTF
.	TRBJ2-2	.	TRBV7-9	TGTGCCAGCAGCCCCGTAATGTGGTCCGGGGAGCTGTTTTTT	CASSPVMWSGELFF
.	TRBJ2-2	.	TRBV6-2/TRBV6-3	TGTGCCAGCGTGAGAGGGGGAGGGAACACCGGGGAGCTGTTTTTT	CASVRGGGNTGELFF
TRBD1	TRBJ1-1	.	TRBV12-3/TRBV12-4	TGTGCCAGCAGTTTAGCGGGACAGGGTATCCCTGAAGCTTTCTTT	CASSLAGQGIPEAFF
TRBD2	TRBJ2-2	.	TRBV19	TGTGCCAGTAGTAGCGGGAGGGGGTCCGGGGAGCTGTTTTTT	CASSSGRGSGELFF
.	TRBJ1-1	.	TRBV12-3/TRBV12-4	TGTGCCAGCTCTGCCGACATCATGAACACTGAAGCTTTCTTT	CASSADIMNTEAFF
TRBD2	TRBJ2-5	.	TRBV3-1	TGTGCCAGCACCGGGACTAGCGGGCTGCAAGAGACCCAGTACTTC	CASTGTSGLQETQYF
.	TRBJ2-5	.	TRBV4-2	TGTGCCAGCAGCCAAGACTGGGGGAGAACCCAAGAGACCCAGTACTTC	CASSQDWGRTQETQYF
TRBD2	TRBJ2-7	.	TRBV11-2	TGTGCCAGCAGCTTTCACCCTACTAGCGGGAGCTCCTACGAGCAGTACTTC	CASSFHPTSGSSYEQYF
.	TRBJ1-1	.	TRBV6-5	TGTGCATCTATACAGGCCCAGAACACTGAAGCTTTCTTT	CASIQAQNTEAFF
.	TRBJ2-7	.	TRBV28	TGTGCCAGCACCCGGTCGGCACAGGGCGACGAGCAGTACTTC	CASTRSAQGDEQYF
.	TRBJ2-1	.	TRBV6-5	TGTGCCAGCAGTTACTGGGGGACTCTCACCTACAATGAGCAGTTCTTC	CASSYWGTLTYNEQFF
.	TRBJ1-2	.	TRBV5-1	TGCGCCAGCAGCTATACCGCAACTTCTAACTATGGCTACACCTTC	CASSYTATSNYGYTF
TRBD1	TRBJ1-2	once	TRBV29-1	TGCAGCGTTAAACAGGGGCCGGGGGACTATGGCTACACCTTC	CSVKQGPGDYGYTF
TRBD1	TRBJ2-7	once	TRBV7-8	TGTGCCAGCAGCTTACTCCGGGACAGATCCTACGAGCAGTACTTC	CASSLLRDRSYEQYF
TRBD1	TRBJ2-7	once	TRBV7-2	TGTGCCAGCAGCGGATATCCCAGACAGGGGTACTACGAGCAGTACTTC	CASSGYPRQGYYEQYF
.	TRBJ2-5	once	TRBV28	TGTGCCAGCAGTTTTGAGGGGACCCACTGGGGGGAGACCCAGTACTTC	CASSFEGTHWGETQYF
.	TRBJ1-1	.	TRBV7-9	TGTGCCAGCAGCCTCCCACAGGGAGAGTCGACTGAAGCTTTCTTT	CASSLPQGESTEAFF
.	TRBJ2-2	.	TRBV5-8	TGTGCCAGCAGCCCCGAGACTGAGGACACCGGGGAGCTGTTTTTT	CASSPETEDTGELFF
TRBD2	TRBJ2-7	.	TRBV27	TGTGCCAGCAGTCAGCGGGACCCGACTATGGAGCAGTACTTC	CASSQRDPTMEQYF
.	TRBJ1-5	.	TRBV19	TGTGCCAGTAGTTTCAGGGGTGGGGTCAATCAGCCCCAGCATTTT	CASSFRGGVNQPQHF
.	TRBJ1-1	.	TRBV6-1	TGTGCCAGCACCTCTACGGCTTTCTTT	CASTSTAFF
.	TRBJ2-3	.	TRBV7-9	TGTGCCAGCAGCTTAGAGGTTACTTCCACAGATACGCAGTATTTT	CASSLEVTSTDTQYF
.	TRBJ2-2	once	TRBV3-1	TGTGCCAGCAGCCAAGAAGCACGTTCCCGGGAGCTGTTTTTT	CASSQEARSRELFF
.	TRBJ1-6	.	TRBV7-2	TGTGCCAGCAGCTTAGATTCGCCGAGCTCCTATAATTCACCCCTCCACTTT	CASSLDSPSSYNSPLHF
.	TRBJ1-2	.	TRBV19	TGTGCCAGTCGGGAGGCCTATGGCTACACCTTC	CASREAYGYTF
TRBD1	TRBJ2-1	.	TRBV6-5	TGTGCCAGCAGGAAGGGACAGGGGGCTTACAATGAGCAGTTCTTC	CASRKGQGAYNEQFF
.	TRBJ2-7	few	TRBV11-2	TGTGCCAGCAGCTTAATTGTCGGGTACGAGCAGTACTTC	CASSLIVGYEQYF
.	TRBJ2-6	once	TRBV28	TGTGCCAGCAGTGACCCGGAGACAAGGATCAGCTCTGGGGCCAACGTCCTGACTTTC	CASSDPETRISSGANVLTF
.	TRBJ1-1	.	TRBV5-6	TGTGCCAGCAGCGGGCCCAGGGCTGAAGCTTTCTTT	CASSGPRAEAFF
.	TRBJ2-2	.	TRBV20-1	TGCAGTGCTGTGGGGTCAGTCAACTCGAACACCGGGGAGCTGTTTTTT	CSAVGSVNSNTGELFF
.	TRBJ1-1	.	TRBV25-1	TGTGCCAGCAGCTGGACCGGGATTGAAGCTTTCTTT	CASSWTGIEAFF
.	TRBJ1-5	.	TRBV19	TGTGCCAGTAGTATAGATCTTAACCAGCCCCAGCATTTT	CASSIDLNQPQHF
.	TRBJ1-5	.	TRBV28	TGTGCCAGCACCTTTGGAAGCGGAAATCAGCCCCAGCATTTT	CASTFGSGNQPQHF
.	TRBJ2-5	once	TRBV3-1	TGTGCCAGCAGCCCAAGGCCCGCCCAAGAGACCCAGTACTTC	CASSPRPAQETQYF
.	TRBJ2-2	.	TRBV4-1	TGCGCCAGCAGCTTCGCCAGCGCTACCGGGGAGCTGTTTTTT	CASSFASATGELFF
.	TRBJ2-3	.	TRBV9	TGTGCCAGCAGCGTAGTTCTAAATCCCACAGATACGCAGTATTTT	CASSVVLNPTDTQYF
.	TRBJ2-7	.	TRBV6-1	TGTGCCAGCAGTGGGGGGACCTCATACGAGCAGTACTTC	CASSGGTSYEQYF
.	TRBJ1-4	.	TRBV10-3	TGTGCCATCTCAGTTACAGGAGCAACTAATGAAAAACTGTTTTTT	CAISVTGATNEKLFF